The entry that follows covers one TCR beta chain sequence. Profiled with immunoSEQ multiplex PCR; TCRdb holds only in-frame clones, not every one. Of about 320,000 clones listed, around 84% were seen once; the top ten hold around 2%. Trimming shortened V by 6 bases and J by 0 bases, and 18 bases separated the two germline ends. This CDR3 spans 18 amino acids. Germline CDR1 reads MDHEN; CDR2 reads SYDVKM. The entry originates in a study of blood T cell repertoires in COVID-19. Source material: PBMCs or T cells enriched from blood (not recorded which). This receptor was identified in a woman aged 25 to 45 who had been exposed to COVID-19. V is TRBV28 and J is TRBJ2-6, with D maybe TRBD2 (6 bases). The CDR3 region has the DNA TGTGCCAGCAGCTTGGCGGGAAATCACCTCTCTGGGGCCAACGTCCTGACTTTC. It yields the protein CASSLAGNHLSGANVLTF.